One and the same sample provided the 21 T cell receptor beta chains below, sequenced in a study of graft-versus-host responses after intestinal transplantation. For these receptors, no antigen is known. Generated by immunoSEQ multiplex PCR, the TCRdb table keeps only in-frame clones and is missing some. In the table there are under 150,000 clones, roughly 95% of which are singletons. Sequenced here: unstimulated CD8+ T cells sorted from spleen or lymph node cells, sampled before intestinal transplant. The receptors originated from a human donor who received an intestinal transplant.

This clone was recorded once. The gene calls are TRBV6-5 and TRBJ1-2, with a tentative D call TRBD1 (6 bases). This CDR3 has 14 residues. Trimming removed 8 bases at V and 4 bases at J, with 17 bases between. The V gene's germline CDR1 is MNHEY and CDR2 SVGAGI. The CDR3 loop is CASGKGRGAYGYTF. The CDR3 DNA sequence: TGTGCCAGCGGCAAGGGAAGGGGGGCCTATGGCTACACCTTC.

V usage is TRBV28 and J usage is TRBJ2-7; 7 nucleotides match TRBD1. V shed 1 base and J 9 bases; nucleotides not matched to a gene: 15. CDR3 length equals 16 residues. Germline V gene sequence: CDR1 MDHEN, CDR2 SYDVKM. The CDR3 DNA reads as TGTGCCAGCAGTTTATATGGGTCGACAGGGTCAGGTGGGCAGTACTTC. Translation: CASSLYGSTGSGGQYF.

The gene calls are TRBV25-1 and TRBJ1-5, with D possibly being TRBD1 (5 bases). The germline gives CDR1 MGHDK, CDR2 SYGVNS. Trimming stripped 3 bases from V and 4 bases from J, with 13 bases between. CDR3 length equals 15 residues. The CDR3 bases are TGTGCCAGCAGTGACAGACAGTCCGAGAATCAGCCCCAGCATTTT. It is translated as CASSDRQSENQPQHF.

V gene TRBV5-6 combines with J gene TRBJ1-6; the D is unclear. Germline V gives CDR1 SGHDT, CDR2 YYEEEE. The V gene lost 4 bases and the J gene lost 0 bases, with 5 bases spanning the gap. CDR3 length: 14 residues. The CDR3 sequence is CASSQFSYNSPLHF. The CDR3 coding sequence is TGTGCCAGCAGCCAATTCTCCTATAATTCACCCCTCCACTTT. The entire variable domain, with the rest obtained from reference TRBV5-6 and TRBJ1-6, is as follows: DAGVTQSPTHLIKTRGQQVTLRCSPKSGHDTVSWYQQALGQGPQFIFQYYEEEERQRGNFPDRFSGHQFPNYSSELNVNALLLGDSALYLCASSQFSYNSPLHFGNGTRLTVT.

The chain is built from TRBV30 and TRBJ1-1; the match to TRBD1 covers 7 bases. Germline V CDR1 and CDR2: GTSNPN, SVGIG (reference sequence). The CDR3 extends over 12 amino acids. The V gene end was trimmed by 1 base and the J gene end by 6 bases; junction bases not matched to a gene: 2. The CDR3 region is CAWSDRGSEAFF. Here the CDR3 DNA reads TGTGCCTGGAGTGACAGGGGTTCTGAAGCTTTCTTT.

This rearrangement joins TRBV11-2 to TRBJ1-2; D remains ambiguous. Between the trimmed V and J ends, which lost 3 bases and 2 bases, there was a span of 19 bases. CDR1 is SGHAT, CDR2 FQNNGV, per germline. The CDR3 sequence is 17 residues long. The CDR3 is CASSFYLTAFSNYGYTF. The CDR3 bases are TGTGCCAGCAGCTTTTATTTGACGGCGTTTAGCAACTATGGCTACACCTTC.

The CDR3 sequence is CASSFEGSSSYEQYF. CDR3 nucleotide sequence: TGTGCCAGCAGCTTCGAGGGGTCCAGCTCCTACGAGCAGTACTTC. The V call is TRBV11-1, the J call TRBJ2-7, with D perhaps matching TRBD1 or TRBD2 (5 bases each). Trimming removed 3 bases from V and 0 bases from J, with 12 bases in between. CDR1 is SGHAT and CDR2 is FQDESV in the germline V gene (reference sequence). This CDR3 spans 15 amino acids.

As DNA, the CDR3 is TGTGCCAGCAGCGCGGGACTAGCGGAGACCCAGTACTTC. It is translated as CASSAGLAETQYF. The rearrangement uses TRBV6-1 and TRBJ2-5; 10 bases are a match to TRBD2. Germline V CDR1 and CDR2: MNHNS, SASEGT. The ends lost 6 bases at V and 5 bases at J; junction bases unmatched: 3. The length of the CDR3 is 13 residues.

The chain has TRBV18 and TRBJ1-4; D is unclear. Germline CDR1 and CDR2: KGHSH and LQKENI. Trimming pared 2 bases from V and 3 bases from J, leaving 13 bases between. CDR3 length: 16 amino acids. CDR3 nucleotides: TGTGCCAGCTCACCAACCGACGGAGCCCCTAATGAAAAACTGTTTTTT. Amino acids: CASSPTDGAPNEKLFF.

Here the CDR3 DNA reads TGTGCCAGCAGCATTGGACTAGCAGCCGACGAGCAGTACTTC. Its translation: CASSIGLAADEQYF. The V call is TRBV13, the J call TRBJ2-7, with 8 positions matching TRBD2. The CDR3 is 14 residues long. CDR1 PRHDT and CDR2 FYEKMQ come from the germline V gene (reference sequence). The ends lost 5 bases at V and 5 bases at J; junction bases unmatched: 8.

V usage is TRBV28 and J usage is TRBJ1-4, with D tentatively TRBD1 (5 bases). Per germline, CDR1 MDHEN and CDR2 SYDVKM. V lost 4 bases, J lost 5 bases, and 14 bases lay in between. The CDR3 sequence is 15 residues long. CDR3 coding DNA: TGTGCCAGCAGTTGGGGGACCACGATAAATGAAAAACTGTTTTTT. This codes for CASSWGTTINEKLFF.

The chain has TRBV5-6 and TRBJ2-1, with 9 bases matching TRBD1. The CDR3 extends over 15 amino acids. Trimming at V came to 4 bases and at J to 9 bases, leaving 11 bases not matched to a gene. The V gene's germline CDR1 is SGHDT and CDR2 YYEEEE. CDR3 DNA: TGTGCCAGCAGCCTGGGGGGACAGGGAAGACTTGAGCAGTTCTTC. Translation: CASSLGGQGRLEQFF.

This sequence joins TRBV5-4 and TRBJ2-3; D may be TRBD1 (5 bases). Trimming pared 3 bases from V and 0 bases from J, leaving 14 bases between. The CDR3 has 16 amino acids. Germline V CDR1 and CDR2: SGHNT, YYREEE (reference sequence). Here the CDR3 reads CASSSIGAASTDTQYF. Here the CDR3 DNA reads TGTGCCAGCAGCTCTATAGGGGCAGCTAGCACAGATACGCAGTATTTT.

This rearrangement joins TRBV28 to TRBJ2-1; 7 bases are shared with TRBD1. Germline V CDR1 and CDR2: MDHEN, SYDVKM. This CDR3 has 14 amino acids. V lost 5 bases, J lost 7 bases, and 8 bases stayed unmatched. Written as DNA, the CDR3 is TGTGCCAGCAGTGAAATCCTCAGGGGGAATGAGCAGTTCTTC. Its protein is CASSEILRGNEQFF.

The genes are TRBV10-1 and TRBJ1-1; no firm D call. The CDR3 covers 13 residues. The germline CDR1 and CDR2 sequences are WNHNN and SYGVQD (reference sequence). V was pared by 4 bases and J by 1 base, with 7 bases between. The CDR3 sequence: CASSGKGNTEAFF. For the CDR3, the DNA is TGCGCCAGCAGTGGAAAGGGGAACACTGAAGCTTTCTTT.

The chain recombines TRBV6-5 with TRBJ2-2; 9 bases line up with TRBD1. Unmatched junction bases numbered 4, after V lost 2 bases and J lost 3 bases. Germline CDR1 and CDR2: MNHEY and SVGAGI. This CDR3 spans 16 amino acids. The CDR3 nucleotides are TGTGCCAGCAGTTACACGAGGACAGGGGACACCGGGGAGCTGTTTTTT. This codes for CASSYTRTGDTGELFF.

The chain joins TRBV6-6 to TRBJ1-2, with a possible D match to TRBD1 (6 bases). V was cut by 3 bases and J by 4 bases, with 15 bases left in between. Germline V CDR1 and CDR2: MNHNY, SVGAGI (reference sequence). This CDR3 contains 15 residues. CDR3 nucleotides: TGTGCCAGCAGTTATTTGACTACAGGGTCCTATGGCTACACCTTC. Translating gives CASSYLTTGSYGYTF.

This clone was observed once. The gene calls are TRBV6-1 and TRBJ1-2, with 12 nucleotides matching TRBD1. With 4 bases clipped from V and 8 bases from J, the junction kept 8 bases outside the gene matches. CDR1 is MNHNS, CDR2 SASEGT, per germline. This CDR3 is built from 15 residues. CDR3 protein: CASSGGTGGADGYTF. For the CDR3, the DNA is TGTGCCAGCAGTGGGGGGACAGGGGGCGCGGACGGCTACACCTTC.

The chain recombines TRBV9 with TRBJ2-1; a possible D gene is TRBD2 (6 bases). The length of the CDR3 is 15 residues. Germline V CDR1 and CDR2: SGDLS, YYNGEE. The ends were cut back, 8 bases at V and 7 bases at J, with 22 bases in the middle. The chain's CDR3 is CASTAPSAGWNEQFF. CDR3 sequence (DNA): TGTGCCAGTACGGCCCCCTCGGCGGGATGGAATGAGCAGTTCTTC.

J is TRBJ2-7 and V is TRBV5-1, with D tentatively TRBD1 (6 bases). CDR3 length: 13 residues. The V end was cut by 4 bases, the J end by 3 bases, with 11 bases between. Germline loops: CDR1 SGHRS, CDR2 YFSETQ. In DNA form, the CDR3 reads TGCGCCAGCAGCCCTACAGGGTTCTACGAGCAGTACTTC. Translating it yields CASSPTGFYEQYF. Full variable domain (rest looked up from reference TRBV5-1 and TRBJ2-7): KAGVTQTPRYLIKTRGQQVTLSCSPISGHRSVSWYQQTPGQGLQFLFEYFSETQRNKGNFPGRFSGRQFSNSRSEMNVSTLELGDSALYLCASSPTGFYEQYFGPGTRLTVT.

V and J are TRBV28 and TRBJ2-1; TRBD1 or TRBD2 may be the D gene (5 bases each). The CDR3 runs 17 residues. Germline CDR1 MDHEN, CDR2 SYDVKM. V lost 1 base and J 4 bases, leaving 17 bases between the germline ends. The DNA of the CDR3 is TGTGCCAGCAGTTTATCCCGACATGAGGGGCCTTACAATGAGCAGTTCTTC. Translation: CASSLSRHEGPYNEQFF.